Listed below are T cell receptor beta chains from one sample, sequenced in a study of blood T cell repertoires in COVID-19. Assay used: immunoSEQ multiplex PCR; TCRdb lists only in-frame clones, some missing. The sample includes some 150,000 clones, 87% seen only once; the top ten take 4% to 4.5%. The sequencing input was peripheral blood. These receptors were obtained from a woman aged 40 to 50 with acute or convalescent COVID-19. Both conserved end residues are part of each CDR3. Each record gives: D gene, V gene, clone size, J gene, CDR3 DNA, CDR3 protein. D genes are given only for firm matches. Clone size is stated in some rows and not others, as once, few, many or a class when expanded.

D: NA
V: TRBV27
size: NA
J: TRBJ1-6
DNA: TGTGCCAGCAGGCGCCAAGGGGGAAGTAATTCACCCCTCCACTTT
CDR3: CASRRQGGSNSPLHF

D: NA
V: TRBV10-3
size: NA
J: TRBJ1-3
DNA: TGTGCCATCAGTGAGGCATTAGAGGGAAACACCATATATTTT
CDR3: CAISEALEGNTIYF

D: NA
V: TRBV15
size: few
J: TRBJ2-1
DNA: TGTGCCACCAGCAGAGGGGACACCGATGAGCAGTTCTTC
CDR3: CATSRGDTDEQFF

D: NA
V: TRBV28
size: NA
J: TRBJ2-7
DNA: TGTGCCAGCAGTTTAGAGACGGACAGATCCTACGAGCAGTACTTC
CDR3: CASSLETDRSYEQYF

D: TRBD2
V: TRBV18
size: NA
J: TRBJ2-2
DNA: TGTGCCAGCTCACCCAACCATAGCGGGGTGAACACCGGGGAGCTGTTTTTT
CDR3: CASSPNHSGVNTGELFF

D: NA
V: TRBV7-9
size: NA
J: TRBJ1-2
DNA: TGTGCCAGCAGCTTAGCAGGGGTGGAGTATGGCTACACCTTC
CDR3: CASSLAGVEYGYTF

D: TRBD1
V: TRBV19
size: NA
J: TRBJ1-5
DNA: TGTGCCAGTAGTATAGTAGGGGGCGACCAGCCCCAGCATTTT
CDR3: CASSIVGGDQPQHF

D: NA
V: TRBV20-1
size: NA
J: TRBJ2-7
DNA: TGCAGTGCTAGAGAGGCCCCCGAGCAGTACTTC
CDR3: CSAREAPEQYF

D: NA
V: TRBV10-3
size: NA
J: TRBJ1-2
DNA: TGTGCCATCAGTGAGCACCTCCTGGGCGGCTACACCTTC
CDR3: CAISEHLLGGYTF

D: NA
V: TRBV18
size: once
J: TRBJ1-4
DNA: TGTGCCAGCTCACCCACAGGGAAATCCACCGAAAAACTGTTTTTT
CDR3: CASSPTGKSTEKLFF

D: TRBD2
V: TRBV10-3
size: NA
J: TRBJ2-2
DNA: TGTGCCATCAGTGAGGGGGGACTAGCAAACACCGGGGAGCTGTTTTTT
CDR3: CAISEGGLANTGELFF

D: NA
V: TRBV18
size: NA
J: TRBJ1-1
DNA: TGTGCCAGCTCACCAAGCACCTCCAACGCTATGAACACTGAAGCTTTCTTT
CDR3: CASSPSTSNAMNTEAFF

D: TRBD1
V: TRBV5-1
size: NA
J: TRBJ2-1
DNA: TGCGCCAGCAGCTATACAGGGGTCGGTGAGCAGTTCTTC
CDR3: CASSYTGVGEQFF

D: NA
V: TRBV19
size: NA
J: TRBJ1-5
DNA: TGTGCCAGTAGTATGGGCCGGGGTCAGCCCCAGCATTTT
CDR3: CASSMGRGQPQHF

D: NA
V: TRBV7-6
size: NA
J: TRBJ2-6
DNA: TGTGCCAGCAGCTTTTTCCCGACAGGCCCCGGCTCTGGGGCCAACGTCCTGACTTTC
CDR3: CASSFFPTGPGSGANVLTF

D: TRBD1
V: TRBV4-3
size: NA
J: TRBJ1-1
DNA: TGCGCCAGCAGCGCCGGGACAGGGGAGGGGAACACTGAAGCTTTCTTT
CDR3: CASSAGTGEGNTEAFF

D: TRBD1
V: TRBV5-1
size: NA
J: TRBJ1-6
DNA: TGCGCCAGCAGCTTGGTGACAGGGTATTCACCCCTCCACTTT
CDR3: CASSLVTGYSPLHF

D: TRBD1
V: TRBV5-4
size: NA
J: TRBJ1-2
DNA: TGTGCCAGCAGCTTGGGGGGACAGGGGGCGAGGGGCTACACCTTC
CDR3: CASSLGGQGARGYTF

D: NA
V: TRBV3-1/TRBV3-2
size: NA
J: TRBJ2-7
DNA: TGTGCCAGCAGCCCCAGGGTAGGGGACGAGCAGTACTTC
CDR3: CASSPRVGDEQYF

D: NA
V: TRBV7-6
size: NA
J: TRBJ1-1
DNA: TGTGCCAGCAGCTCCCCAGGGGAGACTGAAGCTTTCTTT
CDR3: CASSSPGETEAFF

D: NA
V: TRBV21-1
size: NA
J: TRBJ1-5
DNA: TGTGCCAGCAGCTTGCCGCGGCAGCAGGGAAGAAAAGGCAATCAGCCCCAGCATTTT
CDR3: CASSLPRQQGRKGNQPQHF

D: NA
V: TRBV7-9
size: NA
J: TRBJ2-2
DNA: TGTGCCAGCAGCCCCTCCGTTTCGAACACCGGGGAGCTGTTTTTT
CDR3: CASSPSVSNTGELFF

D: NA
V: TRBV6-1
size: NA
J: TRBJ1-5
DNA: TGTGCCAGCAGTGAAACAAGCCGGGGTCAGCCCCAGCATTTT
CDR3: CASSETSRGQPQHF

D: TRBD2
V: TRBV27
size: NA
J: TRBJ2-7
DNA: TGTGCCAGCAGTTCGGGACTAGCGGGAGAATACGAGCAGTACTTC
CDR3: CASSSGLAGEYEQYF

D: NA
V: TRBV30
size: NA
J: TRBJ1-6
DNA: TGTGCCTGGGATACCATGGGGAGTCGCTATAATTCACCCCTCCACTTT
CDR3: CAWDTMGSRYNSPLHF

D: NA
V: TRBV5-5
size: once
J: TRBJ1-2
DNA: TGTGCCAGCAGCTTTGAGCACAGCCTCTATGGCTACACCTTC
CDR3: CASSFEHSLYGYTF

D: NA
V: TRBV30
size: few
J: TRBJ1-2
DNA: TGTGCCTGGAGGTCCGAAAGCGGCTACACCTTC
CDR3: CAWRSESGYTF

D: NA
V: TRBV24-1
size: once
J: TRBJ1-3
DNA: TGTGCCACCAGTGATTTCCGCCCCGGGGGAAACACCATATATTTT
CDR3: CATSDFRPGGNTIYF

D: NA
V: TRBV4-1
size: NA
J: TRBJ2-1
DNA: TGCGCCAGCAGCCATGGGACTCACAATGAGCAGTTCTTC
CDR3: CASSHGTHNEQFF

D: TRBD1
V: TRBV28
size: NA
J: TRBJ1-2
DNA: TGTGCCAGCAGTAAAGGGACAGACCCCGTGTATGGCTACACCTTC
CDR3: CASSKGTDPVYGYTF

D: NA
V: TRBV6-6
size: NA
J: TRBJ2-1
DNA: TGTGCCAGCAGTCGCCGACACTACAATGAGCAGTTCTTC
CDR3: CASSRRHYNEQFF

D: TRBD1
V: TRBV10-3
size: NA
J: TRBJ1-1
DNA: TGTGCCATCAGTGAGTACCCAAGGACAGGAGCTTTCTTT
CDR3: CAISEYPRTGAFF

D: TRBD1
V: TRBV4-3
size: NA
J: TRBJ1-4
DNA: TGCGCCAGCAGCCAAGATCTCTGGGGACAGGGGGAAAAAAAACTGTTTTTT
CDR3: CASSQDLWGQGEKKLFF

D: TRBD2
V: TRBV7-7
size: NA
J: TRBJ2-5
DNA: TGTGCCAGCAGCACCGGACTAGCGGGGCAAGAGACCCAGTACTTC
CDR3: CASSTGLAGQETQYF

D: TRBD1
V: TRBV7-9
size: NA
J: TRBJ1-2
DNA: TGTGCCAGCAGCGCAGGGACAGGGATCAACTATGGCTACACCTTC
CDR3: CASSAGTGINYGYTF

D: TRBD2
V: TRBV5-1
size: NA
J: TRBJ2-5
DNA: TGCGCCAGCAGCTTGGGGACTAGCGGGGGGCAAGAGACCCAGTACTTC
CDR3: CASSLGTSGGQETQYF

D: NA
V: TRBV30
size: once
J: TRBJ1-1
DNA: TGTGCCTGGAGTGAAGGGGCCCCCACTGAAGCTTTCTTT
CDR3: CAWSEGAPTEAFF

D: NA
V: TRBV12-3/TRBV12-4
size: NA
J: TRBJ1-1
DNA: TGTGCCAGCAGTTTGCGGGAGAACACTGAAGCTTTCTTT
CDR3: CASSLRENTEAFF

D: NA
V: TRBV5-6
size: NA
J: TRBJ1-2
DNA: TGTGCCAGCAGCTTGGGCAGTAACTATGGCTACACCTTC
CDR3: CASSLGSNYGYTF

D: NA
V: TRBV6-1
size: few
J: TRBJ1-5
DNA: TGTGCCAGCAGTGAAGGGGCACATCAGCCCCAGCATTTT
CDR3: CASSEGAHQPQHF

D: TRBD1
V: TRBV7-2
size: NA
J: TRBJ1-1
DNA: TGTGCCAGCAGCTTGCAGGGGGGGAACACTGAAGCTTTCTTT
CDR3: CASSLQGGNTEAFF

D: TRBD2
V: TRBV3-1/TRBV3-2
size: NA
J: TRBJ2-7
DNA: TGTGCCAGCAGCCAATCCCTAGCGGGTCCTCTTCAGTTC
CDR3: CASSQSLAGPLQF